This paragraph covers one T cell receptor (beta chain) sequence. The antigen remains unidentified. In the PCR, 60 Vbeta and 13 Jbeta primers were used. The assay was immunoSEQ multiplex PCR, and TCRdb's table has in-frame clones only and misses some. Of about 120,000 clones in the sample, approximately 80% are singletons; the top ten hold under 1.2%. The length of the CDR3 is 16 residues. Trimming cost V 1 base and J 5 bases, with 16 bases left between them. In germline, CDR1 is SGDLS, CDR2 YYNGEE. The data were taken from a study of cytomegalovirus exposure and HLA in healthy donors. Findings of the study overall: Generally TCR sequences proved uncommon, though certain public TCRs appeared in numerous donors.

Sequenced input: PBMCs. V gene TRBV9 combines with J gene TRBJ2-1; D may be TRBD1 (6 bases). This receptor was taken from a human donor in good health. CDR3 in DNA: TGTGCCAGCAGCGTAACGACAGGCCTGGGGGACAATGAGCAGTTCTTC. This translates into CASSVTTGLGDNEQFF. The variable domain in full, completed from reference TRBV9 and TRBJ2-1, reads DSGVTQTPKHLITATGQRVTLRCSPRSGDLSVYWYQQSLDQGLQFLIQYYNGEERAKGNILERFSAQQFPDLHSELNLSSLELGDSALYFCASSVTTGLGDNEQFFGPGTRLTVL.